The 13 T cell receptor beta chains in this list originate from one sample, sequenced in a study of blood T cells in healthy people across ages. It was with a sample-barcoded 5' primer and a J-beta primer mix that a second PCR of roughly 6 to 11 cycles was run. Each CDR3 protein gets one entry after TCRdb re-called the 5' RACE reads with MiXCR. The sample has hundreds of thousands of distinct CDR3 sequences, about 45% seen once. Sample: blood. The receptors originated from a man older than 75 in good health.

The chain carries TRBV4-1 and TRBJ2-4, with TRBD2 as a possible D gene (6 bases). Germline values: CDR1 MGHRA, CDR2 YSYEKL. The ends were cut back, 0 bases at V and 13 bases at J, with 22 bases in the middle. The CDR3 sequence is 16 residues long. The CDR3 DNA follows: TGCGCCAGCAGCCAAGACAGCGGGTTAGGGTACAATGAGCAGTACTTC. Its translation: CASSQDSGLGYNEQYF.

Only a few counts were recorded for this clonotype. The chain uses TRBV5-6 and TRBJ2-5; D not certain. This CDR3 has 15 residues. The V and J ends lost 2 bases and 4 bases respectively, with 15 bases between them. Germline loops: CDR1 SGHDT, CDR2 YYEEEE. In DNA, the CDR3 is TGTGCCAGCAGCTTTAGGTGGTTGGGCCGAGAGACCCAGTACTTC. Its translation is CASSFRWLGRETQYF. Full variable domain (remainder filled in from reference TRBV5-6 and TRBJ2-5): DAGVTQSPTHLIKTRGQQVTLRCSPKSGHDTVSWYQQALGQGPQFIFQYYEEEERQRGNFPDRFSGHQFPNYSSELNVNALLLGDSALYLCASSFRWLGRETQYFGPGTRLLVL.

The chain is built from TRBV29-1 and TRBJ2-5; TRBD2 agrees at 7 bases. The CDR3 consists of 13 residues. The germline gives CDR1 SQVTM, CDR2 ANQGSEA. V dropped 6 bases and J dropped 4; count of bases not matched to a gene: 8. Here the CDR3 reads CSVYRTSLETQYF. The CDR3 DNA is TGCAGCGTGTATCGGACTAGTCTAGAGACCCAGTACTTC. Full variable domain (rest looked up from reference TRBV29-1 and TRBJ2-5): SAVISQKPSRDICQRGTSLTIQCQVDSQVTMMFWYRQQPGQSLTLIATANQGSEATYESGFVIDKFPISRPNLTFSTLTVSNMSPEDSSIYLCSVYRTSLETQYFGPGTRLLVL.

Written as DNA, the CDR3 is TGTGCCAGCAACCGGATTCAACGGTCAAATGAGCAGTTCTTC. This codes for CASNRIQRSNEQFF. The chain uses TRBV12-3 or TRBV12-4 and TRBJ2-1, with D unresolved. CDR3 size: 14 residues. V lost 7 bases and J 7 bases, leaving 17 bases between the germline ends.

This clonotype was counted between two and nine times. The chain links TRBV5-4 to TRBJ2-4, with TRBD1 matching over 10 bases. Unmatched junction bases numbered 11, after V lost 4 bases and J lost 7 bases. Germline V gives CDR1 SGHNT, CDR2 YYREEE (reference sequence). This CDR3 spans 16 amino acids. The CDR3 DNA reads TGTGCCAGCAGCCGGCGGACGGGGGGACAGGGGAACATTCAGTACTTC. This encodes CASSRRTGGQGNIQYF.

The DNA of the CDR3 is TGCAGTGCTAGCCTCCTTTGGGGGGAGACAGATACGCAGTATTTT. Its translation: CSASLLWGETDTQYF. The genes are TRBV20-1 and TRBJ2-3, with a possible D match to TRBD2 (6 bases). Trimming removed 3 bases from V and 3 bases from J, with 16 bases in between. Germline V gives CDR1 DFQATT, CDR2 SNEGSKA (reference sequence). CDR3 length: 15 amino acids.

The rearrangement uses TRBV7-2 and TRBJ1-5, with a weak D call TRBD1 (5 bases). The CDR3 has 18 residues. Germline V gives CDR1 SGHTA, CDR2 FQGNSA. V lost 5 bases and J lost 0, with 20 bases in between. CDR3 sequence reads: CASSHEGTGKYSNQPQHF. The CDR3, as DNA: TGTGCCAGCAGCCACGAAGGGACGGGAAAGTATAGCAATCAGCCCCAGCATTTT.

V and J are TRBV7-6 and TRBJ2-1, with a possible D match to TRBD2 (5 bases). The ends were cut back, 1 base at V and 10 bases at J, with 20 bases in the middle. The germline V gene encodes CDR1 SGHVS and CDR2 FNYEAQ. This CDR3 is built from 16 residues. The CDR3 loop reads CASSLGASRSRREQFF. For the CDR3, the DNA is TGTGCCAGCAGCTTAGGGGCTAGCAGATCTAGGAGGGAGCAGTTCTTC.

The CDR3 spells CASSETRQKPYEQYF. The DNA for the CDR3 is TGTGCCAGCAGTGAAACTCGACAGAAACCCTACGAGCAGTACTTC. V usage is TRBV6-1 and J usage is TRBJ2-7, with TRBD1 as a possible D gene (5 bases). Trimming pared 2 bases from V and 2 bases from J, leaving 13 bases between. Per the germline V gene, CDR1 is MNHNS and CDR2 is SASEGT. The CDR3 extends over 15 amino acids.

This clonotype was detected only a few times. The chain links TRBV11-3 to TRBJ1-2; no firm D call. Trimming stripped 0 bases from V and 1 base from J, with 6 bases between. Germline values: CDR1 SGHNT, CDR2 YENEEA. The CDR3 extends over 14 amino acids. CDR3 region: CASSLDPSNYGYTF. CDR3 nucleotide sequence: TGTGCCAGCAGCTTAGATCCGAGTAACTATGGCTACACCTTC.

The V call is TRBV20-1, the J call TRBJ2-3, with D possibly called TRBD1 or TRBD2 (5 bases each). CDR3 length equals 14 residues. Trimming took 6 bases from V and 3 from J, leaving 16 bases between them. Germline assignment: CDR1 DFQATT and CDR2 SNEGSKA (reference sequence). The CDR3 DNA follows: TGCAGTGCCACGGGACGTTTTGTGACAGATACGCAGTATTTT. The encoded protein is CSATGRFVTDTQYF.

This clonotype appeared a single time. The chain carries TRBV12-3 or TRBV12-4 and TRBJ2-6; a possible D gene is TRBD2 (6 bases). V was shortened by 7 bases and J by 4 bases, with 11 bases between the two germline ends. The CDR3 runs to 14 residues. This CDR3 reads CASKGTSGANVLTF. The CDR3 DNA reads as TGTGCCAGCAAAGGGACTTCCGGGGCCAACGTCCTGACTTTC.

CDR3 in amino acids: CASSDPALRLMYF. The CDR3 nucleotides read TGTGCCAGCAGTGACCCGGCCCTAAGGTTGATGTACTTC. The genes are TRBV25-1 and TRBJ2-4; D is undetermined. Trimming removed 3 bases at V and 15 bases at J, with 18 bases between. Germline assignment: CDR1 MGHDK and CDR2 SYGVNS. This CDR3 is built from 13 residues.